One T cell receptor (beta chain) is described in this entry. These data originate in a study of shared clonotypes between healthy human individuals. Libraries were prepared by immunoSEQ multiplex PCR; TCRdb keeps only in-frame clonotypes and omits some of them. The sample lists hundreds of thousands of clones; approximately 96% were seen once. Only CD45RO-negative cells positively selected for CCR7 counted as naive CD8 cells, so terminally differentiated effector memory CD45RA+ cells were excluded. Sequencing was done on a sample of naive CD8+ T cells sorted from blood. The sequence was collected from a woman younger than 45 in good health.

This chain's CDR3 is CASSQTWNEKLFF. In nucleotides, the CDR3 is TGCGCCAGCAGCCAAACCTGGAATGAAAAACTGTTTTTT. The genes are TRBV4-1 and TRBJ1-4, with D unresolved. Trimming took 2 bases from V and 5 from J, leaving 6 bases between them. There are 13 residues in the CDR3. Germline CDR1 and CDR2: MGHRA and YSYEKL.